The 9 T cell receptor beta chains below were found in one sample sequenced in a study of blood T cells in healthy people across ages. Primers used in a second PCR of roughly 7 to 12 cycles were a sample-barcoded 5' primer and a J-beta primer mix. TCRdb processed the 5' RACE reads anew with MiXCR; each CDR3 protein has one entry. The sample includes 1.5 million to 2 million distinct CDR3 sequences, about 31% seen only once; the top ten take about 11%. Source material: blood. Receptors originate from a woman aged 25 to 39 in good health.

This clonotype was seen only a few times. The chain uses TRBV5-1 and TRBJ1-5, with no clear D. The CDR3 runs 15 residues. With 3 bases removed from V and 0 bases from J, the gap between germline ends came to 10 bases. Germline lookup yields CDR1 SGHRS and CDR2 YFSETQ. The CDR3 sequence is CASSSAGDSNQPQHF. As DNA, the CDR3 is TGCGCCAGCAGCTCGGCTGGTGATAGCAATCAGCCCCAGCATTTT.

The chain joins TRBV4-1 to TRBJ2-2; D is unclear. CDR1 and CDR2 (germline): MGHRA, YSYEKL. V was shortened by 1 base and J by 6 bases, with 6 bases between the two germline ends. The CDR3 contains 13 residues. DNA of the CDR3: TGCGCCAGCAGCCAAGTGGTCGCCGGGGAGCTGTTTTTT. Encoded protein: CASSQVVAGELFF.

This clonotype was found a few times. The rearrangement uses TRBV7-2 and TRBJ2-7; perhaps TRBD2 as D (6 bases). This CDR3 is 14 amino acids long. From germline, CDR1 is SGHTA and CDR2 FQGNSA. Trimming removed 5 bases from V and 3 bases from J, with 14 bases in between. The DNA for the CDR3 is TGTGCCAGCAGCCCCGGGGGAGTGCACTACGAGCAGTACTTC. Amino acids: CASSPGGVHYEQYF.

This clonotype was observed at least ten times. V and J are TRBV28 and TRBJ2-5; 10 bases are a match to TRBD2. Germline CDR1 is MDHEN and CDR2 is SYDVKM. This CDR3 is 16 amino acids long. Losses at the gene ends were 5 bases for V and 1 base for J; bases not matched to a gene: 7. The CDR3 loop is CASSARLAGFQETQYF. CDR3 nucleotide sequence: TGTGCCAGCAGTGCCCGACTAGCGGGCTTCCAAGAGACCCAGTACTTC. Based on the CDR3 plus reference TRBV28 and TRBJ2-5, the full variable domain is DVKVTQSSRYLVKRTGEKVFLECVQDMDHENMFWYRQDPGLGLRLIYFSYDVKMKEKGDIPEGYSVSREKKERFSLILESASTNQTSMYLCASSARLAGFQETQYFGPGTRLLVL.

This clonotype was seen once. V and J are TRBV12-3 or TRBV12-4 and TRBJ1-3; no clear D. The V and J ends lost 5 bases and 0 bases respectively, with 11 bases between them. The CDR3 runs 15 residues. The CDR3 DNA follows: TGTGCCAGCAGTCCGAGGATGAGCTCTGGAAACACCATATATTTT. Its protein is CASSPRMSSGNTIYF.

The chain recombines TRBV18 with TRBJ2-3; possible D gene TRBD2, 7 bases. The CDR3 totals 14 residues. Trimming shortened V by 3 bases and J by 7 bases, and 14 bases separated the two germline ends. The germline V gene has CDR1 KGHSH and CDR2 LQKENI. The CDR3 sequence: CASSPPMGGHTQYF. The CDR3 coding sequence is TGTGCCAGCTCACCCCCGATGGGGGGGCATACGCAGTATTTT.

In its sample, this clonotype was seen a few times. V and J are TRBV7-7 and TRBJ2-5; 10 nucleotides line up with TRBD2. Unmatched junction bases numbered 8, after V lost 2 bases and J lost 2 bases. This CDR3 region has 17 residues. Germline loops: CDR1 SSHAT, CDR2 FNYEAQ (reference sequence). For the CDR3, the DNA is TGTGCCAGCAGCTTAAGGTTCCGGACTAGCGGACAAGAGACCCAGTACTTC. Its translation: CASSLRFRTSGQETQYF.

The V and J genes are TRBV2 and TRBJ2-7; D might be TRBD1 or TRBD2, each matching 5 bases. CDR3 size: 12 residues. Trimming stripped 8 bases from V and 5 bases from J, with 13 bases between. The germline V gene has CDR1 SNHLY and CDR2 FYNNEI. The CDR3 DNA is TGTGCCAGCGGACTTTGGGACGACGAGCAGTACTTC. Amino acids: CASGLWDDEQYF.

This clonotype has more than one count but fewer than ten. The chain joins TRBV9 to TRBJ2-1; 9 bases fit TRBD1. The length of the CDR3 is 17 residues. Losses at the gene ends were 3 bases for V and 2 bases for J; bases not matched to a gene: 9. CDR1 SGDLS and CDR2 YYNGEE come from the germline V gene. Here the CDR3 reads CASSDPIGDRAYNEQFF. The CDR3 DNA reads as TGTGCCAGCAGCGATCCCATAGGGGACAGGGCCTACAATGAGCAGTTCTTC.